The source of this T cell receptor beta chain is a study of T cell responses to AZD1222 COVID-19 vaccine. This clone was counted a single time. Trimming removed 4 bases at V and 2 bases at J, with 8 bases between. This CDR3 is built from 13 residues. Produced via immunoSEQ multiplex PCR; TCRdb's table is partial and in-frame only. The table shows 75,000 to 95,000 clones, with nearly 90% occurring only once. The chain carries TRBV12-3 or TRBV12-4 and TRBJ1-2, with a weak D call TRBD1 (6 bases). This clonotype was obtained from an adult in good health. The specimen comprised peripheral blood, sampled on day 0 of AZD1222 vaccination. CDR3 protein: CASSWTENYGYTF. In DNA form, the CDR3 reads TGTGCCAGCAGTTGGACAGAGAACTATGGCTACACCTTC.